This T cell receptor beta chain stems from a study of patients and donors after allogeneic stem cell transplantation. Trimming removed 0 bases at V and 6 bases at J, with 15 bases between. Germline V CDR1 and CDR2: SGHRS, YFSETQ. CDR3 size: 16 residues. This clonotype has just a few counts. TCRdb used MiXCR to reprocess the RT-PCR reads, holding one entry per CDR3 protein. The profile shows just over 55,000 distinct CDR3 sequences, about an eighth of them singletons. Sequences were obtained from blood, either unsorted or a sorted T cell fraction (not recorded which). The J gene is TRBJ2-2, the V gene TRBV5-1; D is perhaps TRBD2 (5 bases). The origin of this receptor is a human donor who was either an allogeneic HSCT recipient or a stem cell or donor lymphocyte infusion donor (not recorded which). It is not recorded whose cells these are; they may come from a transplant donor. For the CDR3, the DNA is TGCGCCAGCAGCTTGGATACCGGGATCCCCTCCGGGGAGCTGTTTTTT. It codes for CASSLDTGIPSGELFF.